These 24 T cell receptor beta chains were sequenced from one sample in a study of post-analysis software for immune sequencing data. Findings and limits, study-wide: Five TRBV segments were significantly more frequent in patients than in controls. TRBV5-6, TRBV5-1 and TRBV20-1 were among these segments.

Their antigen targets remain unknown. Tagging with unique molecular identifiers was a feature of the TCR beta cDNA libraries. TCRdb analysed the PCR reads with MiXCR anew, one entry per CDR3 protein. The sample includes roughly 580,000 distinct CDR3 sequences, roughly 40% of them seen just once. The sample comprised blood. These receptors originate from a girl aged 5-17 years with multiple sclerosis.

This clonotype turned up a few times. The rearrangement links TRBV7-9 to TRBJ2-1, with D tentatively TRBD1 or TRBD2 (5 bases each). Trimming took 3 bases from V and 0 from J, leaving 9 bases between them. This CDR3 comprises 15 residues. Germline V gene sequence: CDR1 SEHNR, CDR2 FQNEAQ (reference sequence). The CDR3 sequence is CASSLPGPSYNEQFF. As DNA, the CDR3 is TGTGCCAGCAGCTTGCCGGGACCCTCCTACAATGAGCAGTTCTTC.

The V call is TRBV7-2, the J call TRBJ2-1; 12 positions match TRBD2. Per germline, CDR1 SGHTA and CDR2 FQGNSA. Germline trimming cut 6 bases from V and 6 bases from J; bases unmatched to any gene: 6. This CDR3 region has 15 residues. CDR3 sequence reads: CASRPGTSGLNEQFF. The CDR3, as DNA: TGTGCCAGCAGGCCCGGGACTAGCGGGCTCAATGAGCAGTTCTTC.

This clonotype came up once. The J gene is TRBJ2-7, the V gene TRBV20-1; 7 nucleotides agree with TRBD1. V was pared by 2 bases and J by 3 bases, with 7 bases of the junction left unmatched. The CDR3 loop spans 14 amino acids. CDR1 is DFQATT and CDR2 is SNEGSKA in the germline V gene (reference sequence). CDR3 DNA sequence: TGCAGTGCTAGACCCACGACAGGGAACTACGAGCAGTACTTC. This codes for CSARPTTGNYEQYF.

As to this clonotype: Germline is not matched at one junction end, which may reflect a read error. The rearrangement joins TRBV27 to TRBJ1-2; 7 bases match TRBD1. The CDR3 consists of 14 residues. Germline CDR1 and CDR2: MNHEY and SMNVEV (reference sequence). The CDR3 protein is CACSLSGTAGGYTF. The CDR3 nucleotides read TGTGCCTGCAGTTTATCGGGGACAGCTGGGGGCTACACCTTC.

A few counts support this clonotype. The J gene is TRBJ1-2, the V gene TRBV11-2, with D perhaps TRBD1 (6 bases). Germline V gene data show CDR1 as SGHAT and CDR2 as FQNNGV. With 4 bases removed from V and 6 bases from J, the gap between germline ends came to 15 bases. The CDR3 spans 14 residues. The CDR3 DNA follows: TGTGCCAGCAGCTGGGGGGCAGGGAGAGATGGCTACACCTTC. This sequence encodes CASSWGAGRDGYTF.

The chain uses TRBV28 and TRBJ2-5, with D unresolved. Trimming left V 3 bases short and J 11 bases short, with 22 bases between. The CDR3 has 15 amino acids. The germline gives CDR1 MDHEN, CDR2 SYDVKM. CDR3 DNA sequence: TGTGCCAGCAGTTTCTCCCCTATAGCCCCCTACGGGCAGTACTTC. It translates to CASSFSPIAPYGQYF.

Only a few counts were recorded for this clonotype. The chain uses TRBV20-1 and TRBJ1-2, with TRBD1 matching over 11 bases. V shed 3 bases, J shed 1 base, and the junction held 7 bases outside the gene matches. The V gene's germline CDR1 is DFQATT and CDR2 SNEGSKA (reference sequence). The CDR3 sequence is 16 residues long. CDR3 in amino acids: CSASVGQGGVNYGYTF. The CDR3 bases are TGCAGTGCTAGTGTGGGACAGGGGGGGGTTAACTATGGCTACACCTTC.

This clonotype was found a few times. The V gene is TRBV10-3, the J gene TRBJ1-2; D is perhaps TRBD1 (6 bases). CDR1 is ENHRY, CDR2 SYGVKD, per germline. V lost 2 bases to trimming and J lost 8 bases, with 18 bases between them. The CDR3 covers 15 residues. CDR3: CAISEPASQDRGYTF. CDR3 bases: TGTGCCATCAGTGAGCCGGCCTCACAGGACAGAGGCTACACCTTC.

This clonotype was counted only a few times. This chain joins TRBV12-3 or TRBV12-4 and TRBJ2-3, with D perhaps matching TRBD1 or TRBD2 (6 bases each). Between the trimmed V and J ends, which lost 7 bases and 1 base, there was a span of 9 bases. CDR3 size: 13 residues. In DNA form, the CDR3 reads TGTGCCAGCAATCGGGGGCGCACAGATACGCAGTATTTT. As protein: CASNRGRTDTQYF.

This clonotype occurred many times. V gene TRBV12-3 or TRBV12-4 combines with J gene TRBJ1-1, with 8 bases identical to TRBD1. With 4 bases clipped from V and 4 bases from J, the junction kept 2 bases outside the gene matches. The CDR3 contains 13 residues. CDR3 nucleotides: TGTGCCAGCAGTTCAACAGGGGGCACTGAAGCTTTCTTT. Encoded protein: CASSSTGGTEAFF.

The V gene is TRBV12-3 or TRBV12-4, the J gene TRBJ2-3, with D uncertain. CDR3 size: 13 residues. V was trimmed by 6 bases and J by 11 bases, leaving 18 bases between them. CDR3 DNA: TGTGCCAGCAGGCGATCCGGAGAAGATGTGCAGTATTTT. Amino acids: CASRRSGEDVQYF.

The CDR3 sequence is CASSLSRISETQYF. CDR3 nucleotides: TGCGCCAGCAGCTTGTCTAGGATCTCTGAGACCCAGTACTTC. The chain has TRBV5-1 and TRBJ2-5; no clear D gene. CDR1 is SGHRS and CDR2 is YFSETQ in the germline V gene. This CDR3 region has 14 residues. Deletions cut 1 base from V and 5 bases from J, with 12 bases between.

V and J are TRBV7-9 and TRBJ1-1; no clear D. V lost 5 bases and J lost 2, with 9 bases in between. The CDR3 sequence is 13 residues long. Germline V gives CDR1 SEHNR, CDR2 FQNEAQ (reference sequence). The CDR3 here is CASSPALNTEAFF. CDR3 nucleotides: TGTGCCAGCAGCCCCGCACTCAACACTGAAGCTTTCTTT.

The CDR3 sequence: CSVEEFGERVPNYGYTF. The CDR3 coding sequence is TGCAGCGTTGAAGAATTTGGTGAGAGGGTCCCAAACTATGGCTACACCTTC. V usage is TRBV29-1 and J usage is TRBJ1-2; D unresolved. The germline V gene has CDR1 SQVTM and CDR2 ANQGSEA. V was trimmed by 0 bases and J by 2 bases, leaving 19 bases between them. The CDR3 extends over 17 amino acids.

The V gene is TRBV27, the J gene TRBJ2-3, with a possible D match to TRBD2 (7 bases). V lost 2 bases and J 8 bases, leaving 14 bases between the germline ends. The length of the CDR3 is 14 residues. Looked up from germline, CDR1 is MNHEY and CDR2 is SMNVEV (reference sequence). CDR3 in amino acids: CASSLAGATFTQYF. As DNA, the CDR3 is TGTGCCAGCAGTTTAGCGGGGGCCACCTTTACGCAGTATTTT.

This clonotype was observed a few times. The gene calls are TRBV11-2 and TRBJ2-1; the D gene is possibly TRBD1 (6 bases). CDR1 SGHAT and CDR2 FQNNGV come from the germline V gene. The CDR3 extends over 18 amino acids. V was cut by 5 bases and J by 1 base, with 21 bases left in between. The CDR3 DNA is TGTGCCAGCAGCGTCGTCCCTGTGGGACACGGTTCCTACAATGAGCAGTTCTTC. This gives the protein CASSVVPVGHGSYNEQFF. Variable domain in full (rest from reference TRBV11-2 and TRBJ2-1): EAGVAQSPRYKIIEKRQSVAFWCNPISGHATLYWYQQILGQGPKLLIQFQNNGVVDDSQLPKDRFSAERLKGVDSTLKIQPAKLEDSAVYLCASSVVPVGHGSYNEQFFGPGTRLTVL.

This sequence joins TRBV5-1 and TRBJ2-7; a possible D gene is TRBD2 (6 bases). Germline CDR1 and CDR2: SGHRS and YFSETQ. V lost 3 bases and J lost 5, with 12 bases in between. The CDR3 is 13 residues long. The CDR3 region has the DNA TGCGCCAGCAGCTCGCCCGGGGGAAACGAGCAGTACTTC. As protein: CASSSPGGNEQYF.

CDR3: CASGEEAFF. CDR3 bases: TGTGCCAGTGGAGAAGAAGCTTTCTTT. The chain joins TRBV19 to TRBJ1-1, with D unresolved. Trimming cost V 8 bases and J 8 bases, with 6 bases left between them. The germline gives CDR1 LNHDA, CDR2 SQIVND (reference sequence). CDR3 length equals 9 residues.

Concerning this clonotype: One junction end does not reproduce the germline sequence, and a read error may be involved. The rearrangement links TRBV4-1 to TRBJ2-1; D unresolved. The CDR3 covers 18 residues. The germline gives CDR1 MGHRA, CDR2 YSYEKL. CDR3 sequence (DNA): TGCGCCAGCAGCCCTTTCCTTTGGGAACCCCCCTCCAACAATGAGCAGTTCTTC. This encodes CASSPFLWEPPSNNEQFF.

This clonotype was seen just once. V and J are TRBV18 and TRBJ2-5; 7 nucleotides align to TRBD1. The tail of the sequence fits TRBJ2-7 better, so the J call may be wrong. This CDR3 has 15 amino acids. In germline, CDR1 is KGHSH, CDR2 LQKENI. DNA of the CDR3: TGTGCCAGCTCACCTGAACAGACAGGGAGCGGCGAGCAGTACTTC. Translation gives CASSPEQTGSGEQYF.

This rearrangement joins TRBV20-1 to TRBJ2-7; 12 bases are a match to TRBD2. J gave up 0 bases and V 6 bases, and 6 bases lay outside the gene matches. Germline V CDR1 and CDR2: DFQATT, SNEGSKA (reference sequence). The CDR3 is 15 amino acids. DNA for the CDR3: TGCAGTGCCTCCGGACTAGCGGGGAGCTCCTACGAGCAGTACTTC. It is translated as CSASGLAGSSYEQYF.

The rearrangement uses TRBV6-1 and TRBJ2-7; D may match TRBD1 or TRBD2 (6 bases each). The CDR3 contains 15 residues. V lost 4 bases to trimming and J lost 6 bases, with 19 bases between them. Germline CDR1 and CDR2: MNHNS and SASEGT. CDR3 nucleotides: TGTGCCAGCAGTGCTCTAGACAGGAGGGACACCGAGCAGTACTTC. This encodes CASSALDRRDTEQYF.

The V gene is TRBV12-3 or TRBV12-4, the J gene TRBJ2-1, with D perhaps matching TRBD2 (6 bases). The CDR3 is 12 amino acids. Trimming removed 4 bases from V and 9 bases from J, with 10 bases in between. CDR3 loop: CASSWSGGEQFF. The DNA for the CDR3 is TGTGCCAGCAGTTGGTCCGGGGGTGAGCAGTTCTTC.

This sequence joins TRBV6-5 and TRBJ2-5, with 9 bases fitting TRBD2. The J call may not be correct, given that the DNA end is closer to TRBJ2-7. This CDR3 region has 14 residues. Germline V lookup: CDR1 MNHEY, CDR2 SVGAGI. CDR3: CASISSGRNHEQYF. The CDR3 DNA reads TGTGCCAGCATTTCCAGCGGGAGGAACCACGAGCAGTACTTC.